These T cell receptor beta chains were read from a single sample in a study of T-cell memory formation after mild COVID-19. TCRdb analysed the 5' RACE reads with MiXCR anew, one entry per CDR3 protein. The sample lists 580,000 or so distinct CDR3 sequences; approximately 15% were seen once. The material sequenced was PBMCs or a T cell subset sorted from them (not recorded which). These receptors originate from an adult woman who had mild COVID-19 (a few samples of this study predate the infection). Cell type and time point are not known. The CDR3 runs from the conserved cysteine through the conserved F or W. D genes are given only for firm matches. The listing skips clone size in some rows; elsewhere it reads once, few, many or a size class.

D gene: TRBD2
V gene: TRBV5-1
J gene: TRBJ2-3
clone size: many
CDR3 length: 16
CDR3 protein: CASSSLTSGDTDTQYF
CDR3 DNA: TGCGCCAGCAGCTCACTTACTAGCGGGGACACAGATACGCAGTATTTT

D gene: -
V gene: TRBV27
J gene: TRBJ1-2
clone size: few
CDR3 length: 14
CDR3 protein: CASSSPPHSYGYTF
CDR3 DNA: TGTGCCAGCAGTTCCCCACCTCACTCCTATGGCTACACCTTC

D gene: TRBD2
V gene: TRBV2
J gene: TRBJ2-5
clone size: -
CDR3 length: 13
CDR3 protein: CASLAGGGETQYF
CDR3 DNA: TGTGCCAGCCTGGCGGGGGGCGGGGAGACCCAGTACTTC

D gene: TRBD1
V gene: TRBV7-8
J gene: TRBJ2-7
clone size: -
CDR3 length: 15
CDR3 protein: CASSPQGAQSDEQYF
CDR3 DNA: TGTGCCAGCAGCCCTCAGGGGGCGCAGAGTGACGAGCAGTACTTC

D gene: TRBD2
V gene: TRBV7-6
J gene: TRBJ2-2
clone size: few
CDR3 length: 17
CDR3 protein: CASSHPTSGGSTGELFF
CDR3 DNA: TGTGCCAGCAGCCATCCTACTAGCGGGGGGAGCACCGGGGAGCTGTTTTTT

D gene: -
V gene: TRBV25-1
J gene: TRBJ2-2
clone size: few
CDR3 length: 13
CDR3 protein: CASSGRATGELFF
CDR3 DNA: TGTGCCAGCAGTGGTAGGGCCACCGGGGAGCTGTTTTTT

D gene: -
V gene: TRBV3-1
J gene: TRBJ1-2
clone size: few
CDR3 length: 16
CDR3 protein: CASSPQKDRDVYGYTF
CDR3 DNA: TGTGCCAGCAGCCCACAAAAGGACCGGGATGTCTATGGCTACACCTTC

D gene: -
V gene: TRBV29-1
J gene: TRBJ1-1
clone size: -
CDR3 length: 13
CDR3 protein: CSVENRGMPEAFF
CDR3 DNA: TGCAGCGTTGAGAACCGGGGTATGCCTGAAGCTTTCTTT

D gene: -
V gene: TRBV30
J gene: TRBJ2-2
clone size: few
CDR3 length: 13
CDR3 protein: CAHGLGLAGELFF
CDR3 DNA: TGTGCCCACGGACTGGGGTTGGCCGGGGAGCTGTTTTTT

D gene: TRBD2
V gene: TRBV29-1
J gene: TRBJ2-1
clone size: few
CDR3 length: 18
CDR3 protein: CSVEDSGLAGLSYNEQFF
CDR3 DNA: TGCAGCGTTGAAGACTCCGGACTAGCGGGATTGAGCTACAATGAGCAGTTCTTC

D gene: TRBD2
V gene: TRBV4-3
J gene: TRBJ2-1
clone size: -
CDR3 length: 14
CDR3 protein: CASSPGTSGTEQFF
CDR3 DNA: TGCGCCAGCAGCCCAGGGACTAGCGGGACTGAGCAGTTCTTC

D gene: -
V gene: TRBV5-5
J gene: TRBJ1-1
clone size: few
CDR3 length: 15
CDR3 protein: CASSLWNRVNTEAFF
CDR3 DNA: TGTGCCAGCAGCTTATGGAACAGAGTGAACACTGAAGCTTTCTTT

D gene: -
V gene: TRBV19
J gene: TRBJ2-3
clone size: few
CDR3 length: 13
CDR3 protein: CASSTDRIDTQYF
CDR3 DNA: TGTGCCAGTAGTACTGACAGGATAGATACGCAGTATTTT

D gene: -
V gene: TRBV6-1
J gene: TRBJ2-2
clone size: -
CDR3 length: 16
CDR3 protein: CASSEAHGTLAGELFF
CDR3 DNA: TGTGCCAGCAGTGAAGCGCATGGGACTCTGGCCGGGGAGCTGTTTTTT

D gene: -
V gene: TRBV7-8
J gene: TRBJ2-3
clone size: -
CDR3 length: 17
CDR3 protein: CASSSEYWGAPTDTQYF
CDR3 DNA: TGTGCCAGCAGCTCGGAATACTGGGGGGCCCCCACAGATACGCAGTATTTT

D gene: -
V gene: TRBV5-1
J gene: TRBJ1-3
clone size: -
CDR3 length: 15
CDR3 protein: CASSFGSNSGNTIYF
CDR3 DNA: TGCGCCAGCAGCTTCGGCAGCAACTCTGGAAACACCATATATTTT

D gene: -
V gene: TRBV7-8
J gene: TRBJ2-4
clone size: -
CDR3 length: 16
CDR3 protein: CASSLAIVGGKNIQYF
CDR3 DNA: TGTGCCAGCAGCCTCGCTATAGTCGGGGGCAAAAACATTCAGTACTTC

D gene: -
V gene: TRBV2
J gene: TRBJ2-5
clone size: few
CDR3 length: 14
CDR3 protein: CASSDRVREETQYF
CDR3 DNA: TGTGCCAGCAGTGATAGGGTCCGGGAAGAGACCCAGTACTTC

D gene: TRBD2
V gene: TRBV3-1
J gene: TRBJ2-1
clone size: -
CDR3 length: 18
CDR3 protein: CASSQDLPAGGPPNEQFF
CDR3 DNA: TGTGCCAGCAGCCAAGATCTCCCAGCGGGAGGGCCTCCCAATGAGCAGTTCTTC

D gene: TRBD1
V gene: TRBV5-1
J gene: TRBJ2-7
clone size: few
CDR3 length: 15
CDR3 protein: CASSKPGQGFYEQYF
CDR3 DNA: TGCGCCAGCAGCAAACCGGGACAGGGGTTTTACGAGCAGTACTTC

D gene: TRBD1
V gene: TRBV6-5
J gene: TRBJ1-6
clone size: -
CDR3 length: 16
CDR3 protein: CASSYSGQGNYSPLHF
CDR3 DNA: TGTGCCAGCAGTTACTCAGGACAGGGGAACTATTCACCCCTCCACTTT

D gene: TRBD2
V gene: TRBV19
J gene: TRBJ2-7
clone size: few
CDR3 length: 14
CDR3 protein: CASSIGLGEYEQYF
CDR3 DNA: TGTGCCAGTAGTATCGGACTAGGAGAATACGAGCAGTACTTC

D gene: -
V gene: TRBV20-1
J gene: TRBJ2-2
clone size: few
CDR3 length: 11
CDR3 protein: CSVQRPGELFF
CDR3 DNA: TGCAGTGTCCAACGGCCCGGGGAGCTGTTTTTT

D gene: -
V gene: TRBV12-3/TRBV12-4
J gene: TRBJ1-5
clone size: -
CDR3 length: 18
CDR3 protein: CASSLAVVSGISNQPQHF
CDR3 DNA: TGTGCCAGCAGTTTAGCGGTTGTATCAGGGATTAGCAATCAGCCCCAGCATTTT

D gene: -
V gene: TRBV7-9
J gene: TRBJ1-5
clone size: -
CDR3 length: 15
CDR3 protein: CASSSGPTGNQPQHF
CDR3 DNA: TGTGCCAGCAGCTCTGGGCCGACGGGCAATCAGCCCCAGCATTTT

D gene: -
V gene: TRBV28
J gene: TRBJ2-7
clone size: -
CDR3 length: 15
CDR3 protein: CASTSGLSAFYEQYF
CDR3 DNA: TGTGCCAGCACGTCGGGGCTTTCAGCATTCTACGAGCAGTACTTC

D gene: TRBD2
V gene: TRBV13
J gene: TRBJ2-2
clone size: once
CDR3 length: 16
CDR3 protein: CASSPLAGPNTGELFF
CDR3 DNA: TGTGCCAGCAGCCCGCTAGCGGGGCCGAACACCGGGGAGCTGTTTTTT

D gene: -
V gene: TRBV5-1
J gene: TRBJ2-7
clone size: few
CDR3 length: 12
CDR3 protein: CASSLTRDEQYF
CDR3 DNA: TGCGCCAGCAGCTTGACCCGGGACGAGCAGTACTTC

D gene: TRBD2
V gene: TRBV20-1
J gene: TRBJ2-2
clone size: -
CDR3 length: 16
CDR3 protein: CSATHSGRLNTGELFF
CDR3 DNA: TGCAGTGCGACCCATAGCGGGAGGCTTAACACCGGGGAGCTGTTTTTT

D gene: TRBD2
V gene: TRBV5-1
J gene: TRBJ2-1
clone size: -
CDR3 length: 16
CDR3 protein: CASSLSSGRAWTEQFF
CDR3 DNA: TGCGCCAGCAGCTTGTCTAGCGGGAGGGCCTGGACTGAGCAGTTCTTC

D gene: -
V gene: TRBV7-2
J gene: TRBJ1-6
clone size: few
CDR3 length: 18
CDR3 protein: CASSSSPLGTGIGSPLHF
CDR3 DNA: TGTGCCAGCAGCTCCTCGCCCTTAGGGACGGGGATCGGGTCACCCCTCCACTTT

D gene: -
V gene: TRBV12-3/TRBV12-4
J gene: TRBJ2-2
clone size: few
CDR3 length: 15
CDR3 protein: CASSLPGPSTGELFF
CDR3 DNA: TGTGCCAGCAGTCTACCGGGACCAAGCACCGGGGAGCTGTTTTTT

D gene: -
V gene: TRBV20-1
J gene: TRBJ2-7
clone size: few
CDR3 length: 15
CDR3 protein: CSARGRWEVTYEQYF
CDR3 DNA: TGCAGTGCTAGAGGTAGATGGGAGGTAACCTACGAGCAGTACTTC

D gene: -
V gene: TRBV2
J gene: TRBJ1-1
clone size: -
CDR3 length: 18
CDR3 protein: CASSAYGTPRTGNTEAFF
CDR3 DNA: TGTGCCAGCAGTGCGTACGGGACTCCGAGAACGGGGAACACTGAAGCTTTCTTT

D gene: TRBD1
V gene: TRBV18
J gene: TRBJ2-7
clone size: few
CDR3 length: 14
CDR3 protein: CASSHWDSLREQYF
CDR3 DNA: TGTGCCAGCTCACACTGGGACAGCTTACGGGAGCAGTACTTC

D gene: TRBD2
V gene: TRBV5-1
J gene: TRBJ2-5
clone size: -
CDR3 length: 14
CDR3 protein: CASSPGLAKETQYF
CDR3 DNA: TGCGCCAGCAGCCCGGGACTAGCGAAAGAGACCCAGTACTTC

D gene: TRBD1
V gene: TRBV11-2
J gene: TRBJ1-2
clone size: once
CDR3 length: 17
CDR3 protein: CASRAGPAGTGTSGYTF
CDR3 DNA: TGTGCCAGCAGGGCGGGTCCGGCCGGGACAGGGACCTCTGGCTACACCTTC

D gene: -
V gene: TRBV20-1
J gene: TRBJ1-5
clone size: -
CDR3 length: 13
CDR3 protein: CSATRGLNQPQHF
CDR3 DNA: TGCAGTGCTACCAGGGGCTTAAATCAGCCCCAGCATTTT

D gene: -
V gene: TRBV29-1
J gene: TRBJ2-7
clone size: few
CDR3 length: 14
CDR3 protein: CSVEDQVREYEQYF
CDR3 DNA: TGCAGCGTTGAAGATCAGGTCAGGGAGTACGAGCAGTACTTC

D gene: -
V gene: TRBV10-3
J gene: TRBJ1-3
clone size: few
CDR3 length: 14
CDR3 protein: CAISERKSGNTIYF
CDR3 DNA: TGTGCCATCAGTGAGAGAAAGTCTGGAAACACCATATATTTT

D gene: -
V gene: TRBV5-1
J gene: TRBJ2-1
clone size: few
CDR3 length: 16
CDR3 protein: CASSPEPGLLGDEQFF
CDR3 DNA: TGCGCCAGCAGCCCTGAACCGGGACTCCTCGGGGATGAGCAGTTCTTC

D gene: -
V gene: TRBV4-1
J gene: TRBJ1-1
clone size: few
CDR3 length: 14
CDR3 protein: CASSHYGTVPEAFF
CDR3 DNA: TGCGCCAGCAGCCACTACGGGACGGTTCCTGAAGCTTTCTTT